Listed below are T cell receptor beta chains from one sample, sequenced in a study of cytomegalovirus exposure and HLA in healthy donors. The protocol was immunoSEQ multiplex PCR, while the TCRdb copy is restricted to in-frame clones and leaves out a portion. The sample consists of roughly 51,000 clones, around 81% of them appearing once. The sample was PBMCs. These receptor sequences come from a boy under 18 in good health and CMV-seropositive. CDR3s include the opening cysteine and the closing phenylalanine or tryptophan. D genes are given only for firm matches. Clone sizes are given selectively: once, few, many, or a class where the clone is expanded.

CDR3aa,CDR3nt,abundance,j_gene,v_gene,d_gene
CASSRGHTPSPLHF,TGTGCCAGCAGCCGGGGTCACACACCCTCACCCCTCCACTTT,.,TRBJ1-6,TRBV5-5,.
CASSVEEVETFF,TGTGCCAGCAGCGTAGAAGAAGTAGAAACTTTCTTT,.,TRBJ1-1,TRBV9,.
CASGERVSYNEQFF,TGTGCCAGCGGGGAGCGGGTGTCCTACAATGAGCAGTTCTTC,.,TRBJ2-1,TRBV6-6,.
CASSPARGAIEAFF,TGTGCCAGCAGCCCAGCCCGGGGGGCTATTGAAGCTTTCTTT,.,TRBJ1-1,TRBV9,.
CASSLVLVGYREYEQYF,TGTGCCAGCAGCTTAGTTCTCGTTGGGTACAGGGAATACGAGCAGTACTTC,once,TRBJ2-7,TRBV11-2,.
CASSWGGQGGSEKLFF,TGCGCCAGCAGCTGGGGAGGACAGGGAGGAAGTGAAAAACTGTTTTTT,.,TRBJ1-4,TRBV5-1,TRBD1
CSSWGGETMNTEAFF,TGTTCCAGCTGGGGGGGGGAGACTATGAACACTGAAGCTTTCTTT,.,TRBJ1-1,TRBV7-9,.
CASSLGLAGPQLHEQYF,TGTGCCAGCAGCTTAGGACTAGCGGGTCCTCAACTCCACGAGCAGTACTTC,.,TRBJ2-7,TRBV11-2,TRBD2
CASSPGVDGYTF,TGTGCCAGCAGCCCCGGGGTTGATGGCTACACCTTC,.,TRBJ1-2,TRBV7-9,.
CASSWTENTEAFF,TGTGCCAGCAGTTGGACAGAGAACACTGAAGCTTTCTTT,.,TRBJ1-1,TRBV6-6,.
CASTLRGQGNSPLHF,TGTGCCAGCACTCTCCGAGGACAGGGTAATTCACCCCTCCACTTT,.,TRBJ1-6,TRBV2,TRBD1
CASSEGVGTAYSGANVLTF,TGTGCCAGCAGTGAAGGGGTCGGGACAGCCTACTCTGGGGCCAACGTCCTGACTTTC,.,TRBJ2-6,TRBV2,TRBD1
CASSLAGPSRDTQYF,TGTGCCAGCAGCTTAGCGGGCCCCAGTCGGGATACGCAGTATTTT,.,TRBJ2-3,TRBV7-9,.
CASSLIGSLSVQYF,TGTGCCAGCAGCTTAATAGGGAGTCTCTCGGTCCAGTACTTC,.,TRBJ2-5,TRBV11-1,.
CASSVSPQAYEQYF,TGTGCCAGCAGCGTAAGTCCACAGGCCTACGAGCAGTACTTC,.,TRBJ2-7,TRBV9,.
CAISESWTGGNAEAFF,TGTGCCATCAGTGAGTCCTGGACAGGCGGGAATGCTGAAGCTTTCTTT,.,TRBJ1-1,TRBV10-3,TRBD1
CASSLREGTDTQYF,TGCGCCAGCAGCTTGCGGGAAGGGACAGATACGCAGTATTTT,.,TRBJ2-3,TRBV5-1,.
CASSIGRSIRETQYF,TGTGCCAGCTCAATCGGCAGGTCCATCCGAGAGACCCAGTACTTC,.,TRBJ2-5,TRBV18,.
CASRVVVAGGYTF,TGCGCCAGCAGAGTAGTCGTGGCGGGTGGCTACACCTTC,.,TRBJ1-2,TRBV5-1,.
CASSPTGQGTTGELFF,TGTGCCAGCAGCCCAACAGGACAGGGAACCACCGGGGAGCTGTTTTTT,.,TRBJ2-2,TRBV9,TRBD1
CASSWGRGNTEAFF,TGTGCCAGCAGCTGGGGGAGGGGGAACACTGAAGCTTTCTTT,.,TRBJ1-1,TRBV6-1,.
CASSPPRGSGAYEQYF,TGTGCCAGCAGCCCCCCCAGGGGAAGCGGGGCCTACGAGCAGTACTTC,.,TRBJ2-7,TRBV6-6,.
CASSVGQEGNTIYF,TGTGCCAGCAGCGTGGGTCAGGAAGGAAACACCATATATTTT,.,TRBJ1-3,TRBV9,.
CASSYSRLADSYNEQFF,TGCGCCAGCAGCTACTCGAGGCTAGCGGATTCCTACAATGAGCAGTTCTTC,.,TRBJ2-1,TRBV5-1,TRBD2
CASSSLQGSNYGYTF,TGTGCCAGCAGCTCTCTACAGGGGAGTAACTATGGCTACACCTTC,.,TRBJ1-2,TRBV11-2,TRBD1
CASRAVLPRGQNTGELFF,TGTGCCAGCAGAGCTGTCCTTCCCCGGGGACAAAACACCGGGGAGCTGTTTTTT,.,TRBJ2-2,TRBV11-2,.
CAIAEGGRSTDTQYF,TGTGCCATTGCCGAGGGGGGGCGAAGCACAGATACGCAGTATTTT,.,TRBJ2-3,TRBV19,.
CASRIRTVNQPQHF,TGTGCCAGCAGGATTCGGACAGTCAATCAGCCCCAGCATTTT,once,TRBJ1-5,TRBV6-1,.
CATSRVPGGEQYF,TGTGCCACCAGCAGAGTACCGGGGGGGGAGCAGTACTTC,.,TRBJ2-7,TRBV15,TRBD2
CASSRSRGGDTQYF,TGCGCCAGCTCGAGGAGCCGGGGAGGAGATACGCAGTATTTT,.,TRBJ2-3,TRBV10-1,.
CASSGQFYNSPLHF,TGTGCCAGCAGCGGACAGTTCTATAATTCACCCCTCCACTTT,.,TRBJ1-6,TRBV6-5,.
CASSSLLAGGTDTQYF,TGTGCCAGCAGCTCCCTTCTAGCGGGGGGCACAGATACGCAGTATTTT,.,TRBJ2-3,TRBV7-3,TRBD2
CASSQGHSSGNIQYF,TGTGCCAGCAGTCAGGGACACTCAAGCGGCAACATTCAGTACTTC,few,TRBJ2-4,TRBV13,.
CASSQLGNTIYF,TGCGCCAGCAGCCAACTCGGAAACACCATATATTTT,.,TRBJ1-3,TRBV4-1,.
CASSVGTGAYEQYF,TGTGCCAGCAGCGTCGGGACAGGGGCCTACGAGCAGTACTTC,once,TRBJ2-7,TRBV7-9,TRBD1
CASSPGTGNEKLFF,TGTGCCAGCTCACCCGGGACAGGAAATGAAAAACTGTTTTTT,.,TRBJ1-4,TRBV18,TRBD1
CASSETLAGPYNEQFF,TGTGCCAGCAGTGAAACCCTAGCGGGACCTTACAATGAGCAGTTCTTC,.,TRBJ2-1,TRBV25-1,TRBD2
CASSLYRGSTDTQYF,TGTGCCAGCAGCTTGTATCGGGGGAGCACAGATACGCAGTATTTT,.,TRBJ2-3,TRBV5-6,.
CASSSGAYEQYF,TGTGCCAGCAGCTCCGGGGCCTACGAGCAGTACTTC,.,TRBJ2-7,TRBV5-6,.
CASSLQGYEQFF,TGTGCCAGCAGCTTACAGGGTTATGAGCAGTTCTTC,.,TRBJ2-1,TRBV7-3,.
CASSSTGAEGYTF,TGCGCCAGCAGCTCTACAGGGGCTGAAGGCTACACCTTC,.,TRBJ1-2,TRBV5-1,TRBD1
CASKSLSYNEQFF,TGTGCCAGCAAATCATTGTCCTACAATGAGCAGTTCTTC,once,TRBJ2-1,TRBV6-1,.
CATSRGTSGAWEQYF,TGTGCCACCAGCAGAGGGACTAGCGGGGCTTGGGAGCAGTACTTC,.,TRBJ2-7,TRBV15,TRBD2
CASRTGNNEQFF,TGTGCCAGCAGGACAGGAAATAATGAGCAGTTCTTC,.,TRBJ2-1,TRBV19,TRBD1
CASSLGGQNEKLFF,TGTGCCAGCAGCTTAGGGGGACAAAATGAAAAACTGTTTTTT,few,TRBJ1-4,TRBV7-6,.